This entry concerns a single T cell receptor (beta chain). Its specificity is not known. Described time point: week 47, end of study. Topical imiquimod accompanied each vaccine dose, which consisted of 300 ug of mutant IDH1 20-mer peptide. Patients received eight vaccinations in weeks 1, 3, 5, 7, 11, 15, 19, 23. Per the germline V gene, CDR1 is SNHLY and CDR2 is FYNNEI. The CDR3 is 14 residues long. Sequencing used immunoSEQ multiplex PCR; TCRdb keeps in-frame clones, though not all of them. The table has 84,000 or so clones, more than 80% seen once. This sample was included in a study of a mutant IDH1 vaccine in newly diagnosed glioma. About the study: The timing of visit V12 was week 35, and that of visit V13 was week 47.

The clonotype was recovered from a man aged 35 to 55 with glioma. The genes are TRBV2 and TRBJ2-5, with TRBD1 matching over 9 bases. The end of the DNA aligns better with TRBJ2-7, so the J call may be wrong. Sample: PBMCs, taken from a glioma patient whose treatment included an IDH1 peptide vaccine. CDR3 sequence (DNA): TGTGCCAGGAGCCGGGACAGGGCATCCTACGAGCAGTACTTC. Translated, it gives CARSRDRASYEQYF.